The present TCR beta chain was sequenced within a study of blood T cell repertoires in COVID-19. Study overall: Whether acute or convalescent, the COVID-19 samples came from the United States, Italy and Spain. Sources were T cells, B-cell-depleted T cells, or PBMCs; the material itself was cDNA or gDNA.

The table lists this clone with a count of one. The length of the CDR3 is 17 residues. J was trimmed by 5 bases and V by 1 base; bases with no gene match: 4. Germline V lookup: CDR1 SGHTA, CDR2 FQGNSA. In the original processing: For nucleated cells, counts were estimated from reference gene primer amplification. The data were produced by immunoSEQ multiplex PCR, yet TCRdb's version contains in-frame clones alone and is incomplete. Clone size and the V and J calls come from that table; the DNA yielded D and trimming. Here the sample spans fewer than 500,000 clones, over 65% being singletons. Sequenced input: peripheral blood. The chain is built from TRBV7-2 and TRBJ2-5; 16 bases are a match to TRBD2. The clonotype was recovered from a human donor with acute or convalescent COVID-19. The donor label of this sample is uncertain. CDR3 sequence: CASSLGGLAGGHETQYF. The CDR3 DNA follows: TGTGCCAGCAGCTTAGGGGGACTAGCGGGAGGGCATGAGACCCAGTACTTC.